This is a list of T cell receptor beta chains from one sample in a study of vaccination effects on CD4 cells after COVID-19. TCRdb keeps only in-frame clones here, not all; method: immunoSEQ multiplex PCR. The profile shows roughly 35,000 clones, around 73% of them singletons. The antigens for these receptors are not known. The specimen comprised CD4+ T cells from PBMCs cultured with HCoV-OC43 spike peptides, sampled before COVID-19 vaccination. The receptor source for this set is a human donor who received a COVID-19 vaccine. Both conserved end residues are part of each CDR3. Each record gives: CDR3 protein, CDR3 DNA, V gene, D gene, J gene, clone size. A D gene is named only where the DNA matches it firmly. Clone sizes are given selectively: once, few, many, or a class where the clone is expanded.

CASRQGNQPQHF | TGTGCCAGCCGACAGGGCAATCAGCCCCAGCATTTT | TRBV19 | . | TRBJ1-5 | few
CASSLWDSGANVLTF | TGTGCCAGCAGCTTATGGGACTCTGGGGCCAACGTCCTGACTTTC | TRBV5-5 | . | TRBJ2-6 | .
CASSFSTGNTEAFF | TGTGCCAGCAGTTTTTCGACGGGGAACACTGAAGCTTTCTTT | TRBV27 | . | TRBJ1-1 | .
CASSLDGGIGFNEKLFF | TGTGCCAGCAGCTTGGACGGGGGCATAGGGTTTAATGAAAAACTGTTTTTT | TRBV5-4 | . | TRBJ1-4 | .
CASTPDRPYGYTF | TGTGCCAGCACCCCGGACAGGCCTTATGGCTACACCTTC | TRBV6-2/TRBV6-3 | TRBD1 | TRBJ1-2 | .
CASSLSPYEQYF | TGTGCCAGCAGTTTATCCCCCTACGAGCAGTACTTC | TRBV28 | . | TRBJ2-7 | .
CASSVVGTGELFF | TGTGCCAGCAGCGTAGTTGGGACCGGGGAGCTGTTTTTT | TRBV9 | . | TRBJ2-2 | .
CASRLVQNTEAFF | TGTGCCAGCAGGCTAGTTCAAAACACTGAAGCTTTCTTT | TRBV27 | . | TRBJ1-1 | .
CASSQSGTEKNIQYF | TGCGCCAGCAGCCAATCCGGGACGGAGAAAAACATTCAGTACTTC | TRBV4-1 | . | TRBJ2-4 | .
CASSLRGRGRSGTDTQYF | TGTGCCAGCAGCTTGCGGGGAAGGGGGAGAAGTGGGACAGATACGCAGTATTTT | TRBV5-6 | . | TRBJ2-3 | .
CASSFPTGINEKLFF | TGTGCCAGCAGTTTCCCGACAGGGATTAATGAAAAACTGTTTTTT | TRBV28 | TRBD1 | TRBJ1-4 | .
CASSSRLAGGANTGELFF | TGCGCCAGCAGCTCAAGACTAGCGGGGGGCGCGAACACCGGGGAGCTGTTTTTT | TRBV5-1 | TRBD2 | TRBJ2-2 | .
CASSYSGGRNIQYF | TGTGCCAGCAGTTACTCGGGGGGCAGGAACATTCAGTACTTC | TRBV6-6 | . | TRBJ2-4 | .
CSVDTGNSTDTQYF | TGCAGCGTTGATACGGGGAACAGCACAGATACGCAGTATTTT | TRBV29-1 | . | TRBJ2-3 | .
CASSQERLSSGNTIYF | TGTGCCAGCAGCCAAGAACGATTGAGCTCTGGAAACACCATATATTTT | TRBV3-1/TRBV3-2 | . | TRBJ1-3 | .
CASSLEGGSHGEQFF | TGCGCCAGCAGCTTGGAAGGCGGGAGCCACGGTGAGCAGTTCTTC | TRBV5-1 | TRBD2 | TRBJ2-1 | .
CASSQGRGQPQHF | TGTGCCAGCAGCCAAGGTCGGGGACAGCCCCAGCATTTT | TRBV3-1/TRBV3-2 | . | TRBJ1-5 | .
CATSRGTGWESGNTIYF | TGTGCCACCAGCAGAGGGACAGGGTGGGAGTCCGGAAACACCATATATTTT | TRBV15 | TRBD1 | TRBJ1-3 | few
CASSLSGGVVNYGYTF | TGTGCCAGCAGTTTATCGGGCGGAGTAGTTAACTATGGCTACACCTTC | TRBV27 | . | TRBJ1-2 | .
CASTVKGGPELFF | TGTGCCAGTACCGTTAAGGGGGGTCCTGAGCTGTTTTTT | TRBV19 | . | TRBJ2-2 | .
CASPWGNTIYF | TGCGCCAGTCCATGGGGAAACACCATATATTTT | TRBV10-1 | . | TRBJ1-3 | few
CASSLDRGAGDTQYF | TGTGCCAGCAGTCTGGACAGGGGGGCAGGAGATACGCAGTATTTT | TRBV6-5 | TRBD1 | TRBJ2-3 | .
CATSRGLAGADTGELFF | TGTGCCACCAGCAGGGGACTAGCGGGGGCCGACACCGGGGAGCTGTTTTTT | TRBV15 | TRBD2 | TRBJ2-2 | .
CASNVGTGSWNTEAFF | TGTGCCAGTAATGTCGGGACAGGGTCTTGGAACACTGAAGCTTTCTTT | TRBV19 | TRBD1 | TRBJ1-1 | .
CASSIFRLVSTGELFF | TGTGCCAGTAGTATTTTCCGACTAGTGAGCACCGGGGAGCTGTTTTTT | TRBV19 | . | TRBJ2-2 | .
CASSSDGENTEAFF | TGTGCCAGCAGCTCGGACGGCGAGAACACTGAAGCTTTCTTT | TRBV7-9 | . | TRBJ1-1 | .
CATSDWTGELFF | TGTGCCACCAGTGATTGGACCGGGGAGCTGTTTTTT | TRBV24-1 | . | TRBJ2-2 | few
CASSPLATNTDTQYF | TGTGCCAGCAGCCCCTTAGCTACCAACACAGATACGCAGTATTTT | TRBV4-2 | . | TRBJ2-3 | .
CASSNEDGVTLWGQGAGGNQPQHF | . | TRBV21-1 | . | TRBJ1-5 | .
CAWKPFGGNTGELFF | TGTGCCTGGAAGCCGTTCGGGGGGAACACCGGGGAGCTGTTTTTT | TRBV30 | . | TRBJ2-2 | .
CASSGGTGELETQYF | TGTGCCAGCAGCGGGGGGACAGGGGAGTTGGAGACCCAGTACTTC | TRBV9 | TRBD1 | TRBJ2-5 | .
CASSLARGAFTGELFF | TGTGCCAGCAGCTTAGCGAGGGGGGCCTTCACCGGGGAGCTGTTTTTT | TRBV7-9 | . | TRBJ2-2 | .
CASSFSGGAMSDTQYF | TGCGCCAGCAGCTTTAGCGGGGGGGCGATGTCAGATACGCAGTATTTT | TRBV5-1 | TRBD2 | TRBJ2-3 | .
CASSHPRGQSPLHF | TGTGCCAGCAGTCACCCCCGGGGACAATCACCCCTCCACTTT | TRBV28 | . | TRBJ1-6 | .
CASSQDQDRGGTDTQYF | TGTGCCAGCAGCCAAGATCAGGACAGGGGCGGCACAGATACGCAGTATTTT | TRBV4-2 | TRBD1 | TRBJ2-3 | .
CASSLSDTREQYF | TGTGCCAGCTCACTTTCGGACACCCGTGAGCAGTACTTC | TRBV18 | . | TRBJ2-7 | .
CASSQGGIRSPLHF | TGTGCCAGCAGCCAAGGGGGGATACGCTCACCCCTCCACTTT | TRBV16 | . | TRBJ1-6 | .
CSASWGGNTEAFF | TGCAGTGCTAGTTGGGGAGGGAACACTGAAGCTTTCTTT | TRBV20-1 | . | TRBJ1-1 | once
CASSPAGATQYF | TGTGCCAGCAGCCCGGCGGGGGCGACCCAGTACTTC | TRBV28 | . | TRBJ2-5 | .
CASSQIGQGSEDEQFF | TGCGCCAGCAGCCAAATAGGACAGGGGAGTGAAGATGAGCAGTTCTTC | TRBV4-3 | TRBD1 | TRBJ2-1 | .
CASRRTGTYEQYF | TGTGCCAGCAGGAGGACAGGGACCTACGAGCAGTACTTC | TRBV25-1 | TRBD1 | TRBJ2-7 | .
CASSLMGLNTEAFF | TGTGCCAGCAGCCTAATGGGGCTGAACACTGAAGCTTTCTTT | TRBV6-5 | . | TRBJ1-1 | .
CASSGLGNYGYTF | TGTGCCAGCAGCGGCCTGGGGAACTATGGCTACACCTTC | TRBV9 | . | TRBJ1-2 | .
CASSALAGEKLFF | TGTGCCAGCAGTGCCCTCGCGGGGGAAAAACTGTTTTTT | TRBV6-4 | . | TRBJ1-4 | few
CASSLDLGQGRGNEQFF | TGCGCCAGCAGCTTGGATCTGGGACAGGGAAGGGGAAATGAGCAGTTCTTC | TRBV5-1 | TRBD1 | TRBJ2-1 | .
CASSLDGAGAGDEQFF | TGCGCCAGCAGCTTGGATGGTGCGGGGGCGGGCGATGAGCAGTTCTTC | TRBV5-1 | . | TRBJ2-1 | .
CASSVNRGAQFF | TGTGCCAGCAGCGTGAACAGGGGGGCCCAGTTCTTC | TRBV9 | TRBD1 | TRBJ2-1 | .
CASSEAETQYF | TGTGCCAGCTCAGAAGCGGAGACCCAGTACTTC | TRBV18 | . | TRBJ2-5 | .
CASSVASAGYEQYF | TGTGCCAGCAGCGTAGCTTCGGCCGGTTACGAGCAGTACTTC | TRBV9 | . | TRBJ2-7 | .
CASSFQGSSYNSPLHF | TGTGCCAGCAGCTTTCAGGGTAGCTCCTATAATTCACCCCTCCACTTT | TRBV7-9 | . | TRBJ1-6 | few
CASSKAEQELNTEAFF | TGTGCCAGCAGCAAGGCCGAACAGGAACTGAACACTGAAGCTTTCTTT | TRBV21-1 | . | TRBJ1-1 | .
CAISERFGGSGNQPQHF | TGTGCCATCAGTGAGCGGTTCGGGGGCTCAGGCAATCAGCCCCAGCATTTT | TRBV10-3 | . | TRBJ1-5 | .
CATSDPAEGATDTQYF | TGTGCCACCAGTGACCCCGCCGAAGGGGCCACAGATACGCAGTATTTT | TRBV24-1 | . | TRBJ2-3 | .
CASSQGLYEQYF | TGTGCCAGCAGCCAAGGACTTTACGAGCAGTACTTC | TRBV3-1/TRBV3-2 | . | TRBJ2-7 | few
CASSLGGEDTQYF | TGTGCCAGCAGCCTGGGGGGGGAAGATACGCAGTATTTT | TRBV12-3/TRBV12-4 | TRBD2 | TRBJ2-3 | .
CASSQDGFTYSGNTIYF | TGTGCCAGCAGCCAAGATGGGTTCACATACTCTGGAAACACCATATATTTT | TRBV3-1/TRBV3-2 | . | TRBJ1-3 | .
CASSGSGTSYNEQFF | TGTGCCAGCAGCGGTAGCGGGACGTCCTACAATGAGCAGTTCTTC | TRBV9 | TRBD2 | TRBJ2-1 | .
CASSVVESSYNEQFF | TGTGCCAGCAGCGTAGTGGAGAGCTCCTACAATGAGCAGTTCTTC | TRBV9 | . | TRBJ2-1 | .
CASSLGVAGRSSYEQYF | TGTGCCAGCAGCTTAGGGGTCGCAGGAAGGAGCTCCTACGAGCAGTACTTC | TRBV7-9 | . | TRBJ2-7 | .